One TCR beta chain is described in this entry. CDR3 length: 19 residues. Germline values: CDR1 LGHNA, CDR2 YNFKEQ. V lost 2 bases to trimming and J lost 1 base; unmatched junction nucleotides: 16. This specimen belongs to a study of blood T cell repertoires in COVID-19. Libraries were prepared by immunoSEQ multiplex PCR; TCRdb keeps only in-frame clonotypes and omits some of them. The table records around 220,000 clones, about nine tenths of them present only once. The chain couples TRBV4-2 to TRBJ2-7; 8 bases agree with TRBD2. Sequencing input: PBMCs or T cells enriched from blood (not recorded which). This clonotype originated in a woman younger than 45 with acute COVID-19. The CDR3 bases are TGTGCCAGCAGCCAAACCACAGACACGGGGGGGGTTCGGTCCTACGAGCAGTACTTC. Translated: CASSQTTDTGGVRSYEQYF.